A single TCR beta chain is shown here with its context. Its antigen is still unknown. The entry originates in a study of cytomegalovirus exposure and HLA in healthy donors. Study-wide points: In a later analysis, HLA-associated TCR beta chains were more clonally expanded than equally common others. As a later analysis revealed, the rate of TCR association differed by HLA locus, with DRB1 most and HLA-C fewest.

Primers included in the PCR were 60 Vbeta and 13 Jbeta primers. Sequencing used immunoSEQ multiplex PCR; TCRdb keeps in-frame clones, though not all of them. The repertoire has more than 150,000 clones, roughly 80% of them found once; the top ten carry under 0.75%. The CDR3 spans 15 residues. With 5 bases clipped from V and 1 base from J, the junction kept 7 bases outside the gene matches. CDR1 PRHDT and CDR2 FYEKMQ come from the germline V gene (reference sequence). The clonotype originates from a boy between 10 and 17 years old in good health and CMV-seronegative. The J gene is TRBJ2-5, the V gene TRBV13; 7 positions agree with TRBD2. The sequencing input was PBMCs. The CDR3 is CASSLMLAVQETQYF. The CDR3 DNA reads as TGTGCCAGCAGCCTTATGCTAGCGGTCCAAGAGACCCAGTACTTC.